The T cell receptor beta chain described here comes from a study of blood T cell repertoires in COVID-19. Overall study: Donors in the United States, Italy and Spain gave samples during acute or convalescent COVID-19. T cells, B-cell-depleted T cells, or PBMCs provided the cDNA or gDNA that served as material.

Germline-derived CDR1 and CDR2 are MGHDK and SYGVNS. There are 14 residues in the CDR3. V lost 3 bases, J lost 4 bases, and 1 base stayed unmatched. Authors' data handling: Using reference gene primer amplification, nucleated cell counts were estimated. Here immunoSEQ multiplex PCR was the method, and the copy in TCRdb shows in-frame clones only, minus some. The V and J calls and clone size are taken from that table; D and trimming were inferred from the DNA. The sample holds 20,000 to 25,000 clones, almost 85% seen once. This sequence originates from a man aged 40-49 years with acute or convalescent COVID-19. Material: peripheral blood. V is TRBV25-1 and J is TRBJ1-4; 8 bases are a match to TRBD1. CDR3 in amino acids: CASSEDRVNEKLFF. CDR3 in DNA: TGTGCCAGCAGTGAGGACAGGGTTAATGAAAAACTGTTTTTT.